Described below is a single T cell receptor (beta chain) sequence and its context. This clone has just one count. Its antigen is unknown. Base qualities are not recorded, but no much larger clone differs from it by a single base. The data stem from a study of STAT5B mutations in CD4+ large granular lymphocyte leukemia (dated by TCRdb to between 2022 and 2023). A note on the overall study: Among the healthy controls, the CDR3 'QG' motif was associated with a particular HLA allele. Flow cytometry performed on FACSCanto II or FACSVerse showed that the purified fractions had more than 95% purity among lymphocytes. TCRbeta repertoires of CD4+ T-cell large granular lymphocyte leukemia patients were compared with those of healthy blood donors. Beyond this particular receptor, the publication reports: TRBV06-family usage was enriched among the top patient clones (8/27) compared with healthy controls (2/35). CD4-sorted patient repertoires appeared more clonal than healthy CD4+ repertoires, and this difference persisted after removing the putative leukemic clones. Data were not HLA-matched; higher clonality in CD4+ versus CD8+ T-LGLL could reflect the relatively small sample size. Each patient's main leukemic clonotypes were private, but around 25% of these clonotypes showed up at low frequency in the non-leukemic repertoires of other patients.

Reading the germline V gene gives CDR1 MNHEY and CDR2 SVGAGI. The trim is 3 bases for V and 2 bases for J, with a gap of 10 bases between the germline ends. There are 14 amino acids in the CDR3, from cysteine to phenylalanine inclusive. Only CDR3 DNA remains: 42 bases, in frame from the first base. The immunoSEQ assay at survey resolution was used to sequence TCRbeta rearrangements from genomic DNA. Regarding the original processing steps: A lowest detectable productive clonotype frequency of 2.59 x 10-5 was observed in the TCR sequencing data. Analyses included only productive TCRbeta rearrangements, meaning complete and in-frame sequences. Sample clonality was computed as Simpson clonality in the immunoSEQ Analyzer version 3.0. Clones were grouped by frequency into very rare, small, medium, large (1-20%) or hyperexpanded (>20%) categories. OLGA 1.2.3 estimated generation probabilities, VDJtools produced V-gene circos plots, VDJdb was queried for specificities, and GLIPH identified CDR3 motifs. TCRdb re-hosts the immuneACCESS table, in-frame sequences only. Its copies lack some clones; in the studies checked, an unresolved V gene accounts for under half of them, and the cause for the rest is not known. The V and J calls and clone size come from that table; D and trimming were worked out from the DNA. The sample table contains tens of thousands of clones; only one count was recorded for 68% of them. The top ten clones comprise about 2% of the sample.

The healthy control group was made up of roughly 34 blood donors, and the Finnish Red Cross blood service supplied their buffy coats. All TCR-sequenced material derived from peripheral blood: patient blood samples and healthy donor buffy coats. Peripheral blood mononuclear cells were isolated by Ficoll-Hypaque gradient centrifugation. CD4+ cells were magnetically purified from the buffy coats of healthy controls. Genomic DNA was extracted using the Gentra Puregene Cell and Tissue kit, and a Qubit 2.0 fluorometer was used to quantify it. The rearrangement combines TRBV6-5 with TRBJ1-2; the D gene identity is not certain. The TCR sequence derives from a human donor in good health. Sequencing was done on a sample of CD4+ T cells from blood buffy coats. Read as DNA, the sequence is TGTGCCAGCAGTTATCGTGCGGGGAACTATGGCTACACCTTC. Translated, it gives CASSYRAGNYGYTF.